Each of the 22 T cell receptor beta chains below was sequenced from the same sample in a study of shared clonotypes between healthy human individuals. TCRdb keeps only in-frame clones here, not all; method: immunoSEQ multiplex PCR. The sample yields about 2 million clones, less than 95% seen once. CD8 cells regarded as naive lacked CD45RO, were positively chosen for CCR7, and omitted terminally differentiated effector memory CD45RA+ cells. The sequencing input was naive CD8+ T cells sorted from blood. These receptors originate from a young man in good health.

The V and J genes are TRBV7-2 and TRBJ2-3; D gene unclear. The CDR3 is 16 amino acids. Germline V gene lookup returns CDR1 SGHTA and CDR2 FQGNSA. Trimming cost V 4 bases and J 3 bases, with 17 bases left between them. CDR3: CASSSLFRPATDTQYF. In nucleotides, the CDR3 is TGTGCCAGCAGCTCCCTTTTCCGTCCGGCGACAGATACGCAGTATTTT.

This chain connects TRBV6-5 to TRBJ2-3; no reliable D call. V was clipped by 3 bases and J by 2 bases, with 15 bases between them. CDR3 size: 16 residues. The germline gives CDR1 MNHEY, CDR2 SVGAGI. In DNA, the CDR3 is TGTGCCAGCAGTTATAGTGAGCGCGAATTCACAGATACGCAGTATTTT. Residues: CASSYSEREFTDTQYF.

V is TRBV4-1 and J is TRBJ2-7; 7 bases align to TRBD1. CDR3 length: 16 residues. The J segment lost 2 bases and the V segment lost 1 base, leaving 8 bases of the junction unmatched. CDR1 MGHRA and CDR2 YSYEKL come from the germline V gene. CDR3 bases: TGCGCCAGCAGCCAAGGGGCGACAGGGCCAACCTACGAGCAGTACTTC. Translating it yields CASSQGATGPTYEQYF.

The chain has TRBV28 and TRBJ2-7; D may be TRBD2 (6 bases). Germline CDR1 reads MDHEN; CDR2 reads SYDVKM. The CDR3 covers 15 residues. Trimming stripped 3 bases from V and 3 bases from J, with 15 bases between. Written as DNA, the CDR3 is TGTGCCAGCAGTTTTGATTGGGGGACTCACTACGAGCAGTACTTC. Translating gives CASSFDWGTHYEQYF.

The chain uses TRBV14 and TRBJ2-7, with D perhaps matching TRBD1 or TRBD2 (5 bases each). Germline V gene sequence: CDR1 SGHDN, CDR2 FVKESK. V gave up 4 bases and J gave up 5 bases, with 12 bases separating them. The CDR3 spans 13 residues. CDR3: CASSPGTLNEQYF. CDR3 DNA sequence: TGTGCCAGCAGCCCCGGGACCCTCAACGAGCAGTACTTC.

The rearrangement links TRBV5-1 to TRBJ1-1; 11 bases are a match to TRBD1. CDR1 and CDR2 (germline): SGHRS, YFSETQ. The CDR3 runs to 15 residues. Trimming removed 0 bases from V and 6 bases from J; junction bases left unmatched: 4. For the CDR3, the DNA is TGCGCCAGCAGCTTGGAAGGACAGGGGGCTGCTGAAGCTTTCTTT. Amino acids: CASSLEGQGAAEAFF.

V gene TRBV5-8 combines with J gene TRBJ2-7, with D perhaps given as TRBD1 or TRBD2 (7 bases each). Trimming cost V 4 bases and J 5 bases, with 19 bases left between them. Germline V gives CDR1 SGHTS, CDR2 YDEGEE. The CDR3 consists of 15 residues. The CDR3: CASSPPGEGAHEQYF. Written as DNA, the CDR3 is TGTGCCAGCAGCCCACCAGGGGAGGGGGCCCACGAGCAGTACTTC.

J is TRBJ1-4 and V is TRBV5-8; the D is unclear. Trimming removed 3 bases at V and 0 bases at J, with 12 bases between. The CDR3 is 16 residues long. Germline-derived CDR1 and CDR2 are SGHTS and YDEGEE. In DNA form, the CDR3 reads TGTGCCAGCAGCTATCGGGGAACTTCAACTAATGAAAAACTGTTTTTT. Its protein product is CASSYRGTSTNEKLFF.

This rearrangement joins TRBV30 to TRBJ2-4; D possibly corresponds to TRBD1 (6 bases). The germline V gene encodes CDR1 GTSNPN and CDR2 SVGIG (reference sequence). This CDR3 has 14 amino acids. V lost 2 bases to trimming and J lost 4 bases, with 12 bases between them. As DNA, the CDR3 is TGTGCCTGGAGTCTTGGTCAGGGGAAAAACATTCAGTACTTC. It is translated as CAWSLGQGKNIQYF.

This sequence joins TRBV9 and TRBJ2-2, with D uncertain. The V end was cut by 4 bases, the J end by 6 bases, with 7 bases between. CDR3 length: 12 residues. CDR1 and CDR2 (germline): SGDLS, YYNGEE. CDR3 nucleotide sequence: TGTGCCAGCAGCTATGGGGCCGGGGAGCTGTTTTTT. Encoded protein: CASSYGAGELFF.

Points on this clone: Other DNA sequences in this sample translate to the same CDR3. The V gene is TRBV5-1, the J gene TRBJ2-1; D not certain. This CDR3 has 12 residues. The germline CDR1 and CDR2 sequences are SGHRS and YFSETQ. V was trimmed by 0 bases and J by 7 bases, leaving 5 bases between them. The CDR3 DNA follows: TGCGCCAGCAGCTTGGGTGGGAATGAGCAGTTCTTC. Translated: CASSLGGNEQFF.

Notes on this clone: Other DNA variants within this sample encode the same CDR3. V usage is TRBV27 and J usage is TRBJ2-7, with 9 bases fitting TRBD1. CDR1 and CDR2 (germline): MNHEY, SMNVEV (reference sequence). The CDR3 consists of 15 residues. V dropped 3 bases and J dropped 3; count of bases not matched to a gene: 6. The CDR3 DNA sequence: TGTGCCAGCAGTTTGACCGGGACAGGGAGCTACGAGCAGTACTTC. Amino acid sequence: CASSLTGTGSYEQYF.

The V and J genes are TRBV12-1 and TRBJ1-6. TRBV12-1 counts as a pseudogene. This CDR3 comprises 16 residues. DNA of the CDR3: TGTGCCAGCAGCCGCCCGAGGGAAGCAAAAAATTCACCCCTCCACTTT. Residues: CASSRPREAKNSPLHF.

This clone was recorded only once. The rearrangement links TRBV25-1 to TRBJ2-2; D unclear. CDR3 length: 14 amino acids. Germline CDR1 reads MGHDK; CDR2 reads SYGVNS. V lost 4 bases and J lost 0, with 6 bases in between. DNA for the CDR3: TGTGCCAGCAGTGCTGTTCCGAACACCGGGGAGCTGTTTTTT. Encoded protein: CASSAVPNTGELFF.

The chain joins TRBV11-2 to TRBJ2-1, with 7 bases aligning to TRBD2. V lost 0 bases and J lost 2; bases outside the gene matches: 7. CDR1 and CDR2 (germline): SGHAT, FQNNGV. The length of the CDR3 is 17 residues. In DNA, the CDR3 is TGTGCCAGCAGCTTAGACGGGGACTATGGTCCCTACAATGAGCAGTTCTTC. Translation gives CASSLDGDYGPYNEQFF.

This chain links TRBV6-5 with TRBJ2-7; D unresolved. The length of the CDR3 is 12 residues. The germline gives CDR1 MNHEY, CDR2 SVGAGI. V gave up 0 bases and J gave up 7 bases, with 7 bases separating them. The CDR3 protein is CASSYSPEEQYF. The DNA for the CDR3 is TGTGCCAGCAGTTACTCTCCGGAAGAGCAGTACTTC.

This clone was counted once. The chain recombines TRBV19 with TRBJ2-2; possible D gene TRBD1, 6 bases. V was clipped by 6 bases and J by 9 bases, with 14 bases between them. The germline V gene encodes CDR1 LNHDA and CDR2 SQIVND (reference sequence). The length of the CDR3 is 13 residues. The CDR3 here is CASRKTGDRELFF. CDR3 nucleotides: TGTGCCAGTAGGAAAACTGGGGACAGGGAGCTGTTTTTT. Together with reference TRBV19 and TRBJ2-2, the CDR3 gives the full variable domain: DGGITQSPKYLFRKEGQNVTLSCEQNLNHDAMYWYRQDPGQGLRLIYYSQIVNDFQKGDIAEGYSVSREKKESFPLTVTSAQKNPTAFYLCASRKTGDRELFFGEGSRLTVL.

The V and J genes are TRBV18 and TRBJ2-3; tentatively, D is TRBD1 or TRBD2 (6 bases each). This CDR3 contains 12 residues. In germline, CDR1 is KGHSH, CDR2 LQKENI. V gave up 8 bases and J gave up 4 bases, with 10 bases separating them. The CDR3, as DNA: TGTGCCAGCCTCGGGGGCCCAGATACGCAGTATTTT. It specifies CASLGGPDTQYF. Drawing the rest from reference TRBV18 and TRBJ2-3, the complete variable domain is NAGVMQNPRHLVRRRGQEARLRCSPMKGHSHVYWYRQLPEEGLKFMVYLQKENIIDESGMPKERFSAEFPKEGPSILRIQQVVRGDSAAYFCASLGGPDTQYFGPGTRLTVL.

The gene calls are TRBV4-1 and TRBJ2-7, with D tentatively TRBD1 (7 bases). This CDR3 has 13 residues. The germline V and J ends were trimmed by 8 bases and 1 base, with 12 bases remaining between them. Germline CDR1 and CDR2: MGHRA and YSYEKL. CDR3 in amino acids: CASSSGGSYEQYF. The DNA for the CDR3 is TGCGCCAGCTCCTCAGGGGGGTCCTACGAGCAGTACTTC.

The rearrangement links TRBV6-5 to TRBJ2-5; TRBD1 agrees at 7 bases. This CDR3 has 13 residues. The germline V gene encodes CDR1 MNHEY and CDR2 SVGAGI. V lost 6 bases to trimming and J lost 4 bases; unmatched junction nucleotides: 5. The CDR3 DNA reads TGTGCCAGCAGCGGGACAGCCGTAGAGACCCAGTACTTC. This codes for CASSGTAVETQYF.

The chain carries TRBV30 and TRBJ1-2; perhaps TRBD1 as D (6 bases). The V gene lost 3 bases and the J gene lost 7 bases, with 15 bases spanning the gap. Germline V gene sequence: CDR1 GTSNPN, CDR2 SVGIG (reference sequence). CDR3 length: 13 residues. The CDR3 nucleotides are TGTGCCTGGAGGGATACAGGGCTCCCTGGCTACACCTTC. The encoded protein is CAWRDTGLPGYTF.

The genes are TRBV27 and TRBJ2-7; 10 positions agree with TRBD2. CDR1 is MNHEY, CDR2 SMNVEV, per germline (reference sequence). Trimming cost V 6 bases and J 2 bases; bases outside gene matches: 4. The CDR3 contains 14 residues. The CDR3 DNA follows: TGTGCCAGCAGCGCGGGGACTAGCGCCTACGAGCAGTACTTC. Protein: CASSAGTSAYEQYF.